The 27 T cell receptor beta chains presented below share a single source sample, sequenced in a study of control samples from healthy donors and cancer patients. Clones were read by immunoSEQ multiplex PCR, and TCRdb kept only the in-frame ones, dropping some. In the table there are 95,000 to 130,000 clones, 93% of which are singletons. Sequenced sample: blood. The receptor source for this set is a man aged 25 to 45 in good health.

The chain has TRBV9 and TRBJ2-5, with TRBD1 identical over 9 bases. The CDR3 runs to 15 residues. V lost 4 bases, J lost 4 bases, and 8 bases stayed unmatched. Per the germline V gene, CDR1 is SGDLS and CDR2 is YYNGEE. The CDR3 spells CASSKDRGVRETQYF. The CDR3 bases are TGTGCCAGCAGCAAGGACAGGGGAGTAAGAGAGACCCAGTACTTC.

The gene calls are TRBV11-3 and TRBJ2-1; D is undetermined. This CDR3 region has 13 residues. Trimming removed 3 bases from V and 9 bases from J, with 12 bases in between. CDR1 and CDR2 from the germline V gene are SGHNT and YENEEA. CDR3 coding DNA: TGTGCCAGCAGCTTTGAGAGCTCTGGTGAGCAGTTCTTC. This translates into CASSFESSGEQFF.

The rearrangement links TRBV5-4 to TRBJ1-1; a possible D gene is TRBD1 (5 bases). With 2 bases removed from V and 3 bases from J, the gap between germline ends came to 11 bases. This CDR3 has 14 amino acids. Germline V gene lookup returns CDR1 SGHNT and CDR2 YYREEE (reference sequence). The CDR3 DNA is TGTGCCAGCAGCTTACCCTTGGGGGACACTGAAGCTTTCTTT. It specifies CASSLPLGDTEAFF.

The rearrangement links TRBV5-1 to TRBJ2-3; the D gene is possibly TRBD2 (6 bases). CDR1 SGHRS and CDR2 YFSETQ come from the germline V gene. Deletions cut 1 base from V and 2 bases from J, with 8 bases between. CDR3 length: 14 amino acids. CDR3 DNA: TGCGCCAGCAGCTTGTGGACTACCACAGATACGCAGTATTTT. Translation gives CASSLWTTTDTQYF.

This rearrangement joins TRBV7-2 to TRBJ1-2, with 9 bases fitting TRBD1. CDR1 SGHTA and CDR2 FQGNSA come from the germline V gene. Trimming took 2 bases from V and 6 from J; bases not matched to a gene: 10. CDR3 length: 16 amino acids. CDR3 sequence reads: CASSLRYARQGDGYTF. The CDR3 coding sequence is TGTGCCAGCAGCTTAAGATACGCCCGACAGGGGGATGGCTACACCTTC.

V usage is TRBV3-1 (or the pseudogene TRBV3-2) and J usage is TRBJ2-7; 10 nucleotides agree with TRBD2. The CDR3 is made up of 16 amino acids. CDR1 and CDR2 (germline): LGHDT, YNNKEL (reference sequence). Trimming at V came to 4 bases and at J to 4 bases, leaving 10 bases not matched to a gene. The CDR3 region is CASSPLAGVIFYEQYV. The CDR3 region has the DNA TGTGCCAGCAGCCCGCTAGCGGGGGTAATTTTTTACGAGCAGTACGTC.

The rearrangement joins TRBV19 to TRBJ2-5; the match to TRBD1 covers 7 bases. Germline trimming cut 5 bases from V and 5 bases from J; bases unmatched to any gene: 11. The CDR3 consists of 15 residues. Germline assignment: CDR1 LNHDA and CDR2 SQIVND (reference sequence). The CDR3 protein is CASSVLQGYGETQYF. CDR3 DNA sequence: TGTGCCAGTAGTGTCCTACAGGGGTATGGGGAGACCCAGTACTTC.

The chain combines TRBV9 with TRBJ2-2; D not certain. V was trimmed by 7 bases and J by 2 bases, leaving 12 bases between them. The germline V gene encodes CDR1 SGDLS and CDR2 YYNGEE. CDR3 size: 14 residues. The CDR3 spells CASRQQVNTGELFF. For the CDR3, the DNA is TGTGCCAGCCGCCAGCAGGTCAACACCGGGGAGCTGTTTTTT.

V is TRBV7-7 and J is TRBJ1-1; 10 bases are shared with TRBD1. V trimming: 5 bases; J trimming: 1 base; junction bases outside the gene matches: 4. The length of the CDR3 is 15 residues. From germline, CDR1 is SSHAT and CDR2 FNYEAQ (reference sequence). The CDR3 here is CASSLRDRGNTEAFF. The CDR3 DNA sequence: TGTGCCAGCAGCCTGAGGGACAGGGGGAACACTGAAGCTTTCTTT.

The chain carries TRBV5-1 and TRBJ2-5, with D perhaps TRBD2 (6 bases). The CDR3 runs to 15 residues. CDR1 is SGHRS and CDR2 is YFSETQ in the germline V gene. The ends were cut back, 6 bases at V and 3 bases at J, with 18 bases in the middle. The CDR3 nucleotides read TGCGCCAGCAACTGGGGGACTCTCGAAGAAGAGACCCAGTACTTC. This translates into CASNWGTLEEETQYF.

V gene TRBV6-5 combines with J gene TRBJ2-5; D call uncertain. The V gene's germline CDR1 is MNHEY and CDR2 SVGAGI. V shed 5 bases and J shed 1 base, with 8 bases lying between them. This CDR3 comprises 13 residues. DNA of the CDR3: TGTGCCAGCAGTCGCAGTACCCAAGAGACCCAGTACTTC. Translating it yields CASSRSTQETQYF.

The chain uses TRBV10-3 and TRBJ2-6, with a weak D call TRBD1 (5 bases). Germline lookup yields CDR1 ENHRY and CDR2 SYGVKD. Trimming took 4 bases from V and 2 from J, leaving 12 bases between them. The CDR3 spans 16 residues. CDR3 sequence reads: CAISARVAAGANVLTF. CDR3 DNA sequence: TGTGCCATCAGTGCCAGGGTGGCCGCTGGGGCCAACGTCCTGACTTTC.

The chain couples TRBV19 to TRBJ2-1; 7 bases map to TRBD2. This CDR3 has 16 amino acids. Germline loops: CDR1 LNHDA, CDR2 SQIVND (reference sequence). The junction had 3 bases not matched to a gene; V was cut back by 1 base and J by 0 bases. CDR3 in DNA: TGTGCCAGTAGTATAGGGGGACTAAGCTCCTACAATGAGCAGTTCTTC. It encodes CASSIGGLSSYNEQFF.

V is TRBV5-6 and J is TRBJ1-1; TRBD1 agrees at 8 bases. This CDR3 comprises 16 residues. Per germline, CDR1 SGHDT and CDR2 YYEEEE. The junction had 11 bases not matched to a gene; V was cut back by 4 bases and J by 3 bases. CDR3 residues: CASSQWETGEYTEAFF. For the CDR3, the DNA is TGTGCCAGCAGCCAATGGGAGACAGGGGAGTACACTGAAGCTTTCTTT.

The chain carries TRBV6-6 and TRBJ2-1; D gene ambiguous. V dropped 6 bases and J dropped 0 bases, with 9 bases sitting between them. The length of the CDR3 is 14 residues. CDR1 and CDR2 (germline): MNHNY, SVGAGI (reference sequence). Written as DNA, the CDR3 is TGTGCCAGCAGCCCTCCATACTCCTACAATGAGCAGTTCTTC. Translated: CASSPPYSYNEQFF.

This clone appeared a single time. The chain uses TRBV5-1 and TRBJ2-6; 14 nucleotides align to TRBD2. V lost 5 bases to trimming and J lost 3 bases; unmatched junction nucleotides: 7. This CDR3 has 18 amino acids. Germline V lookup: CDR1 SGHRS, CDR2 YFSETQ. The CDR3 sequence: CASRSGTSGGLGANVLTF. Written as DNA, the CDR3 is TGCGCCAGCAGATCCGGGACTAGCGGGGGCCTTGGGGCCAACGTCCTGACTTTC.

In the case of this clone: The identical CDR3 is also encoded by other nucleotide sequences in the sample. The chain recombines TRBV10-3 with TRBJ2-1, with a weak D call TRBD2 (7 bases). This CDR3 has 18 amino acids. The V gene lost 8 bases and the J gene lost 0 bases, with 23 bases spanning the gap. The V gene's germline CDR1 is ENHRY and CDR2 SYGVKD. CDR3 in DNA: TGTGCCATCTCCTCCCGGGGAGGGGGGGGGAGCTCCTACAATGAGCAGTTCTTC. The encoded protein is CAISSRGGGGSSYNEQFF.

The chain joins TRBV7-6 to TRBJ2-7, with D possibly matching TRBD2 (6 bases). From germline, CDR1 is SGHVS and CDR2 FNYEAQ. The CDR3 runs 13 residues. Trimming pared 5 bases from V and 6 bases from J, leaving 14 bases between. CDR3: CASSRGLNFEQYF. CDR3 sequence (DNA): TGTGCCAGCAGCCGGGGACTTAACTTCGAGCAGTACTTC.

This clone turned up a few times. This sequence joins TRBV5-6 and TRBJ1-4, with D perhaps TRBD1 (5 bases). Germline CDR1 is SGHDT and CDR2 is YYEEEE. The length of the CDR3 is 15 residues. Trimming shortened V by 4 bases and J by 4 bases, and 14 bases separated the two germline ends. CDR3 DNA: TGTGCCAGCAGCCCGACCGGGACGGATAATGAAAAACTGTTTTTT. Residues: CASSPTGTDNEKLFF.

This clone was seen only once. This chain links TRBV19 with TRBJ2-1; 7 positions agree with TRBD1. CDR1 LNHDA and CDR2 SQIVND come from the germline V gene (reference sequence). This CDR3 has 12 residues. V lost 6 bases and J lost 7; bases outside the gene matches: 3. CDR3 protein: CASRTGWNEQFF. Here the CDR3 DNA reads TGTGCCAGTAGGACAGGGTGGAATGAGCAGTTCTTC.

V usage is TRBV19 and J usage is TRBJ1-1; D is ambiguous. V gave up 7 bases and J gave up 6 bases, with 12 bases separating them. This CDR3 contains 12 residues. Germline lookup yields CDR1 LNHDA and CDR2 SQIVND (reference sequence). The CDR3 protein is CASTHLGSEAFF. CDR3 DNA: TGTGCCAGTACGCACCTGGGGTCTGAAGCTTTCTTT.

The V call is TRBV27, the J call TRBJ2-3, with D possibly TRBD2 on 5 matching bases. This CDR3 is 14 amino acids long. Trimming took 2 bases from V and 2 from J, leaving 8 bases between them. From germline, CDR1 is MNHEY and CDR2 SMNVEV (reference sequence). The CDR3 nucleotides read TGTGCCAGCAGTTTAGGTCTAGCCACAGATACGCAGTATTTT. Protein product: CASSLGLATDTQYF.

The genes are TRBV24-1 and TRBJ2-4, with 10 bases that match TRBD2. V shed 4 bases, J shed 9 bases, and the junction held 20 bases outside the gene matches. Germline lookup yields CDR1 KGHDR and CDR2 SFDVKD. CDR3 size: 19 residues. CDR3 region: CATSDSPGSGGVEGGIQYF. CDR3 nucleotides: TGTGCCACCAGTGACTCCCCGGGGAGCGGGGGGGTCGAGGGGGGCATTCAGTACTTC.

This rearrangement joins TRBV10-2 to TRBJ2-3, with no clear D. V lost 0 bases, J lost 6 bases, and 7 bases lay in between. Germline assignment: CDR1 WSHSY and CDR2 SAAADI. The CDR3 covers 13 residues. For the CDR3, the DNA is TGCGCCAGCAGTGAGTCGTATCGGGATACGCAGTATTTT. As protein: CASSESYRDTQYF.

V is TRBV5-1 and J is TRBJ1-1, with D perhaps TRBD1 (5 bases). V was clipped by 2 bases and J by 5 bases, with 22 bases between them. Germline V gene data show CDR1 as SGHRS and CDR2 as YFSETQ. The CDR3 length is 17 residues. The DNA of the CDR3 is TGCGCCAGCAGCTTCCAGCGTCTAGGGGATCCGGAAACTGAAGCTTTCTTT. Protein sequence: CASSFQRLGDPETEAFF. The variable domain in full, with the rest retrieved from reference TRBV5-1 and TRBJ1-1, is KAGVTQTPRYLIKTRGQQVTLSCSPISGHRSVSWYQQTPGQGLQFLFEYFSETQRNKGNFPGRFSGRQFSNSRSEMNVSTLELGDSALYLCASSFQRLGDPETEAFFGQGTRLTVV.

The chain joins TRBV5-1 to TRBJ2-5; TRBD2 matches 11 bases. CDR3 length: 16 amino acids. Per germline, CDR1 SGHRS and CDR2 YFSETQ. Trimming removed 0 bases from V and 3 bases from J; junction bases left unmatched: 4. In DNA, the CDR3 is TGCGCCAGCAGCTTGGGGGGACTAGCGGATAAAGAGACCCAGTACTTC. Its protein is CASSLGGLADKETQYF. Variable domain in full (rest from reference TRBV5-1 and TRBJ2-5): KAGVTQTPRYLIKTRGQQVTLSCSPISGHRSVSWYQQTPGQGLQFLFEYFSETQRNKGNFPGRFSGRQFSNSRSEMNVSTLELGDSALYLCASSLGGLADKETQYFGPGTRLLVL.

This rearrangement joins TRBV28 to TRBJ1-1, with a weak D call TRBD1 (5 bases). Germline loops: CDR1 MDHEN, CDR2 SYDVKM. This CDR3 is built from 14 residues. Trimming took off 6 bases at V and 0 bases at J, with 11 bases between the two ends. CDR3 in DNA: TGTGCCAGCAGCTCCGGGACGATGAACACTGAAGCTTTCTTT. It is translated as CASSSGTMNTEAFF.